This T cell receptor beta chain was sequenced in a study of blood T cell repertoires in COVID-19. About the research overall: The United States, Italy and Spain were the sources of the acute and convalescent COVID-19 samples. Sources were T cells, B-cell-depleted T cells, or PBMCs; the material itself was cDNA or gDNA.

This clone has a handful of counts. Assay: immunoSEQ multiplex PCR; the TCRdb copy retains only in-frame clones and omits some. This table holds some 190,000 clones, approximately 86% found once. Followed over time, Seattle patients had been enrolled while infection was active. Germline V gene lookup returns CDR1 LNHDA and CDR2 SQIVND (reference sequence). The CDR3 loop spans 15 amino acids. V lost 3 bases to trimming and J lost 7 bases; unmatched junction nucleotides: 8. The chain employs TRBV19 and TRBJ1-5, with 8 bases lining up with TRBD1. What was sequenced was peripheral blood. The TCR originated in an elderly man with COVID-19, enrolled during active disease. The CDR3 nucleotides are TGTGCCAGTAGTATTGGGCAGGGGGCGAGGCAGCCCCAGCATTTT. It encodes CASSIGQGARQPQHF.